This TCR beta chain came from a study of control samples from healthy donors and cancer patients. This clone was detected only once. Some clones are missing from TCRdb's copy, which holds only in-frame ones; the method was immunoSEQ multiplex PCR. The sample lists around 110,000 clones, roughly 92% occurring once. Germline values: CDR1 ENHRY, CDR2 SYGVKD. CDR3 length: 12 residues. After removal of 4 bases from V and 9 bases from J, the junction contained 2 bases not matched to a gene. Sequencing input: blood. The genes are TRBV10-3 and TRBJ1-1, with 10 bases lining up with TRBD1. This TCR came from a man younger than 45 in good health. The CDR3 here is CAISAGQGKAFF. The DNA for the CDR3 is TGTGCCATCAGTGCGGGACAGGGGAAAGCTTTCTTT.